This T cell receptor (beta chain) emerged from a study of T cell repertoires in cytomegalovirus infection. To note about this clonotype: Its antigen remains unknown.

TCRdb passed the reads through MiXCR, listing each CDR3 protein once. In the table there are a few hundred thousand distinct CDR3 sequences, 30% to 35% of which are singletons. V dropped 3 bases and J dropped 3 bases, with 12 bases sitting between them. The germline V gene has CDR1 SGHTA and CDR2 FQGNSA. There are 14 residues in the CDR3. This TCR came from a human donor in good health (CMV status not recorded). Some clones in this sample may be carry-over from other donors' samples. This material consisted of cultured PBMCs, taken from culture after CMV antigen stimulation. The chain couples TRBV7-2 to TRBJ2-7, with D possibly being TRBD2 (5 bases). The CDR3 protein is CASSFGTRIYEQYF. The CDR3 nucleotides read TGTGCCAGCAGCTTTGGAACTAGAATCTACGAGCAGTACTTC.